This TCR beta chain appears in the sequencing data of a study of cytomegalovirus exposure and HLA in healthy donors. Study-wide results and caveats: Sequencing likely caused a cluster of highly shared sequence variants. Researchers left out some V segments, among them TRBV6-2 and TRBV6-3, as indistinguishable.

PCR employed 60 Vbeta and 13 Jbeta primers. TCRdb's copy holds only in-frame clones and misses some; the assay was immunoSEQ multiplex PCR. The sample lists some 150,000 clones; roughly 77% were seen once. CDR1 is SGHRS, CDR2 YFSETQ, per germline. V was clipped by 3 bases and J by 4 bases; unmatched bases: 13. This CDR3 spans 18 amino acids. This clone has a handful of counts. The target antigen is unknown. All donors participated as healthy donors of bone marrow. This chain links TRBV5-1 with TRBJ1-2; 12 bases map to TRBD1. Sequencing was performed on PBMCs. This clonotype was obtained from a man aged 30 to 45 in good health and CMV-seropositive. The CDR3 is CASSSHPTWDRGLYGYTF. The CDR3 region has the DNA TGCGCCAGCAGCTCTCATCCCACCTGGGACAGGGGGCTCTATGGCTACACCTTC.